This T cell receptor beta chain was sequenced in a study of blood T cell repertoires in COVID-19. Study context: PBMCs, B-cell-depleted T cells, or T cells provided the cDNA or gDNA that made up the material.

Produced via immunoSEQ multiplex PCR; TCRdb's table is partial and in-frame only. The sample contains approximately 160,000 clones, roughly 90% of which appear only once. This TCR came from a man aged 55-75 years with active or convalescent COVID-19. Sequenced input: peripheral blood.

In DNA, the CDR3 is TGTGCCAGTAGTATTGAGGCCGCCACTAATGAAAAACTGTTTTTT. It encodes CASSIEAATNEKLFF. The V gene is TRBV19, the J gene TRBJ1-4; no reliable D call. Trimming removed 3 bases at V and 2 bases at J, with 10 bases between. CDR3 size: 15 residues. Germline CDR1 and CDR2: LNHDA and SQIVND (reference sequence). The full variable domain, with the rest looked up from reference TRBV19 and TRBJ1-4, is DGGITQSPKYLFRKEGQNVTLSCEQNLNHDAMYWYRQDPGQGLRLIYYSQIVNDFQKGDIAEGYSVSREKKESFPLTVTSAQKNPTAFYLCASSIEAATNEKLFFGSGTQLSVL.